A selection of T cell receptor beta chains follows, all from one sample in a study of blood T cell repertoires in COVID-19. The data were produced by immunoSEQ multiplex PCR, yet TCRdb's version contains in-frame clones alone and is incomplete. The sample lists hundreds of thousands of clones, around 88% seen once, with 6.9% in the top ten. Sequencing was carried out using peripheral blood. Receptor source: a woman aged 25 to 39 who had recovered from COVID-19. The CDR3 runs from the conserved cysteine through the conserved F or W. A D gene is named only where the DNA matches it firmly. Clone size is stated in some rows and not others, as once, few, many or a class when expanded.

d_call,j_call,v_call,clone_size,cdr3_nt,cdr3_aa
.,TRBJ1-5,TRBV2,.,TGTGCCAGCCATCAGGGTCAAGGTCAGCCCCAGCATTTT,CASHQGQGQPQHF
TRBD1,TRBJ1-1,TRBV5-1,.,TGCGCCAGCAGCGGGGGACAGGGGGAATACACTGAAGCTTTCTTT,CASSGGQGEYTEAFF
.,TRBJ1-2,TRBV11-2,.,TGTGCCAGCAGCTCCACGCTGACAGCTGACTATGGCTACACCTTC,CASSSTLTADYGYTF
.,TRBJ1-6,TRBV4-1,.,TGCGCCAGCAGCCAAGATGGGGTCAGGGCAGGTTCACCCCTCCACTTT,CASSQDGVRAGSPLHF
.,TRBJ2-7,TRBV7-2,.,TGTGCCAGCAGCTTAGACTTTACAGACTACGAGCAGTACTTC,CASSLDFTDYEQYF
TRBD1,TRBJ2-1,TRBV7-9,.,TGTGCCAGCAGCGATAAGTCGGGACAGGGCATTCACAATGAGCAGTTCTTC,CASSDKSGQGIHNEQFF
TRBD1,TRBJ2-6,TRBV6-2/TRBV6-3,.,TGTGCCAGCAGTTACTCCGTGTTCGGGACAGGGTTTCCATCTGGGGCCAACGTCCTGACTTTC,CASSYSVFGTGFPSGANVLTF
TRBD2,TRBJ2-7,TRBV28,.,TGTGCCAGCTCCCTAGCGGGGGGGCCGGAAGAGCAGTACTTC,CASSLAGGPEEQYF
TRBD2,TRBJ2-3,TRBV5-1,few,TGCGCCAGTACCCGGGGGGGTAGCACAGATACGCAGTATTTT,CASTRGGSTDTQYF
TRBD1,TRBJ1-4,TRBV14,.,TGTGCCAGCAGCCAAACGGGACAGGGAGGTGAAAAACTGTTTTTT,CASSQTGQGGEKLFF
.,TRBJ1-2,TRBV2,.,TGTGCCAGCAGTGAACAACAGTTCTATGGCTACACCTTC,CASSEQQFYGYTF
.,TRBJ1-2,TRBV5-5,.,TGTGCCAGCAGCTTGGCAGAGACAGGAGAGGGCCCCAACTATGGCTACACCTTC,CASSLAETGEGPNYGYTF
.,TRBJ1-2,TRBV11-2,.,TGTGCCAGCAGCTTCGAAGGACGGGGGGGCTATGGCTACACCTTC,CASSFEGRGGYGYTF
.,TRBJ1-1,TRBV28,.,TGTGCCAGCAGATCGAAATCACAGACGAACACTGAAGCTTTCTTT,CASRSKSQTNTEAFF
TRBD1,TRBJ2-2,TRBV5-4,.,TGTGCCAGCAGCTTGGCCCCGGGACAGGGCTTGACCGGGGAGCTGTTTTTT,CASSLAPGQGLTGELFF
.,TRBJ2-7,TRBV6-5,.,TGTGCCACCGGGAATTCCTACGAGCAGTACTTC,CATGNSYEQYF
TRBD1,TRBJ1-1,TRBV5-1,.,TGCGCCAGCAGCAAAAGACAGGGGGCGCCGAACACTGAAGCTTTCTTT,CASSKRQGAPNTEAFF
TRBD1,TRBJ1-2,TRBV28,.,TGTGCCAGCATTCCACCCGTGGGACAGAAGGGGTATGGCTACACCTTC,CASIPPVGQKGYGYTF
.,TRBJ2-3,TRBV27,.,TGTGCCAGCAGTTTTTTAATCGGGGATACGCAGTATTTT,CASSFLIGDTQYF
.,TRBJ2-1,TRBV11-2,.,TGTGCCAGCAGCTGGGGCATGGGGAATGAGCAGTTCTTC,CASSWGMGNEQFF
.,TRBJ1-5,TRBV5-5,.,TGTGCCAGCAGCCTCGCGGGGAGGAATCAGCCCCAGCATTTT,CASSLAGRNQPQHF
TRBD1,TRBJ1-4,TRBV28,.,TGTGCCAGCAGTTTACCAGGGGACAGGGAAAAACTGTTTTTT,CASSLPGDREKLFF
.,TRBJ2-1,TRBV7-8,few,TGTGCCAGCAGCCTAGGAACAGTGAATGAGCAGTTCTTC,CASSLGTVNEQFF
TRBD1,TRBJ1-6,TRBV5-1,.,TGCGCCAGCACCTTGATCGGACAGGGGAATTCACCCCTCCACTTT,CASTLIGQGNSPLHF
.,TRBJ2-3,TRBV7-2,.,TGTGCCAGCAGCTTATCAGCGCTAGTAAGAGATACGCAGTATTTT,CASSLSALVRDTQYF
TRBD1,TRBJ2-7,TRBV14,once,TGTGCCAGCAGCTTCCGACAGGGGAATTACGAGCAGTACTTC,CASSFRQGNYEQYF
TRBD1,TRBJ1-6,TRBV4-2,few,TGTGCCAGCAGCCGGTGGGACAGGGATCTTGGTTCACCCCTCCACTTT,CASSRWDRDLGSPLHF
.,TRBJ1-2,TRBV4-2,.,TGTGCCAGCAGCCTAGACCGGGACACCAAAAACTATGGCTACACCTTC,CASSLDRDTKNYGYTF
.,TRBJ1-1,TRBV6-5,.,TGTGCCAGCAGTCCCTCCAGGGGCACTGAAGCTTTCTTT,CASSPSRGTEAFF
.,TRBJ2-5,TRBV24-1,.,TGTGCCACCAGTGATTTGGTCGGGAAGACCCAGTACTTC,CATSDLVGKTQYF
.,TRBJ2-5,TRBV19,.,TGTGCCAGTAGTAACACTAGGCAAGAGACCCAGTACTTC,CASSNTRQETQYF
.,TRBJ1-6,TRBV12-3/TRBV12-4,.,TGTGCCAGCAGTTTTGAGCGAAATTCACCCCTCCACTTT,CASSFERNSPLHF